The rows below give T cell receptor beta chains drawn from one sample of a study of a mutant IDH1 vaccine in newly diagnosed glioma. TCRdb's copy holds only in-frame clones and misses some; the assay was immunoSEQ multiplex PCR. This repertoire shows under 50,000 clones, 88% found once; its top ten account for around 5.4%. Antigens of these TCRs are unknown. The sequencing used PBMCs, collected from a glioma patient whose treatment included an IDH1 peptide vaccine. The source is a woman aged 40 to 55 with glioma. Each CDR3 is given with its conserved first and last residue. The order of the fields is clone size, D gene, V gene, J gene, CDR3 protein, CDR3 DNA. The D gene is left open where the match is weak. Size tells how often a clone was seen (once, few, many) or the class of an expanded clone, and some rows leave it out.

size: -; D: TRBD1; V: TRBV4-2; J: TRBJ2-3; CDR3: CASSQDGIGGLSTQYF; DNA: TGTGCCAGCAGCCAAGATGGGATAGGGGGCCTATCTACGCAGTATTTT
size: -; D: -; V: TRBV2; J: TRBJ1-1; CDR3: CASKREGEANTEAFF; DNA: TGTGCCAGCAAAAGGGAGGGGGAGGCGAACACTGAAGCTTTCTTT
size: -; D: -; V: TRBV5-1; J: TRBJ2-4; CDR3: CASSTGAGAKNIQYF; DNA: TGCGCCAGCAGTACCGGGGCAGGGGCCAAAAACATTCAGTACTTC
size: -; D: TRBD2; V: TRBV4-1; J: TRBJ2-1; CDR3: CASSYSATGGNEQFF; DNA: TGCGCCAGCAGCTACTCAGCTACGGGGGGGAATGAGCAGTTCTTC
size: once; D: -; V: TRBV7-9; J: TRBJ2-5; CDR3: CASSLVEGGETQYF; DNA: TGTGCCAGCAGCTTAGTGGAGGGCGGAGAGACCCAGTACTTC
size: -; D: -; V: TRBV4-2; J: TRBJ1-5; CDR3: CASSQGGGGDQPQHF; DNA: TGTGCCAGCAGCCAAGGAGGAGGGGGTGATCAGCCCCAGCATTTT
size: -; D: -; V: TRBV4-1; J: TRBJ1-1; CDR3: CASSQVGLDEAFF; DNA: TGCGCCAGCAGCCAAGTAGGGCTCGATGAAGCTTTCTTT
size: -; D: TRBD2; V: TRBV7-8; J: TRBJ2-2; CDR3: CASSPLAGPGGTGELFF; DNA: TGTGCCAGCAGCCCCCTAGCGGGGCCGGGGGGTACCGGGGAGCTGTTTTTT
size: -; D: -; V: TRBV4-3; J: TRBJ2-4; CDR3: CASSQDTTLGAKNIQYF; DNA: TGCGCCAGCAGCCAAGATACCACCCTTGGGGCCAAAAACATTCAGTACTTC
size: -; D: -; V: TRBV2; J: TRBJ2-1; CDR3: CASSESIYNEQFF; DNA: TGTGCCAGCAGTGAAAGTATCTACAATGAGCAGTTCTTC
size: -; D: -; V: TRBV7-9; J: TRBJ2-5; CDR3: CASSLWAGVRREAQYF; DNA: TGTGCCAGCAGCTTATGGGCAGGGGTCCGGAGGGAGGCCCAGTACTTC
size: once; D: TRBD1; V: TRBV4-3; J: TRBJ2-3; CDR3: CASSQEGAGGEGDTQYF; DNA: TGCGCCAGCAGCCAAGAAGGGGCAGGGGGCGAGGGAGATACGCAGTATTTT
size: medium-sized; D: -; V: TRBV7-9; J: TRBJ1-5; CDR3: CASSLTGGSNQPQHF; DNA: TGTGCCAGCAGCTTGACGGGGGGTAGCAATCAGCCCCAGCATTTT